The rows below give T cell receptor beta chains drawn from one sample of a study of molecular identifiers for immune sequencing clone quantification. TCRdb re-called the PCR reads through MiXCR, storing one row per CDR3 protein. The repertoire holds some 100,000 distinct CDR3 sequences, with over 15% as singletons. Sequenced sample: naive CD8+ T cells from blood, with Jurkat cell RNA spiked in. Source of these receptors: a human donor in good health. Some libraries in this study had Jurkat cell RNA spiked in. Both conserved end residues are trimmed from each CDR3. The order of the fields is CDR3 protein, D gene, V gene, J gene. D genes are given only for firm matches.

cdr3_aa: ASSPQRDGTEAF
d_call: NA
v_call: TRBV5-4
j_call: TRBJ1-1

cdr3_aa: ASSNPLLGYEQY
d_call: NA
v_call: TRBV7-6
j_call: TRBJ2-7

cdr3_aa: SARTVSGNTIY
d_call: NA
v_call: TRBV20-1
j_call: TRBJ1-3

cdr3_aa: ASSLGVVGGNTEAF
d_call: NA
v_call: TRBV7-8
j_call: TRBJ1-1

cdr3_aa: ASSEGQGNEKLF
d_call: TRBD1
v_call: TRBV2
j_call: TRBJ1-4

cdr3_aa: ASNLRTGGKDTQY
d_call: TRBD1
v_call: TRBV6-5
j_call: TRBJ2-3

cdr3_aa: ASSLTGYTEAF
d_call: NA
v_call: TRBV12-3/TRBV12-4
j_call: TRBJ1-1

cdr3_aa: ASSLVRQPELF
d_call: NA
v_call: TRBV7-9
j_call: TRBJ2-2

cdr3_aa: ATSRDWQTSNTEAF
d_call: NA
v_call: TRBV15
j_call: TRBJ1-1

cdr3_aa: ASSEWVTEMNTEAF
d_call: NA
v_call: TRBV6-1
j_call: TRBJ1-1

cdr3_aa: SAPGQGLSSTDTQY
d_call: TRBD1
v_call: TRBV29-1
j_call: TRBJ2-3

cdr3_aa: ASSLGNHQETQY
d_call: NA
v_call: TRBV7-9
j_call: TRBJ2-5

cdr3_aa: ASCERDPAYEQY
d_call: NA
v_call: TRBV11-2
j_call: TRBJ2-7

cdr3_aa: ASSGYGTGGIPDYGYT
d_call: TRBD1
v_call: TRBV9
j_call: TRBJ1-2

cdr3_aa: ASSSLRDPEVTQY
d_call: NA
v_call: TRBV4-3
j_call: TRBJ2-3

cdr3_aa: ASSTQGGPYNEQF
d_call: TRBD1
v_call: TRBV18
j_call: TRBJ2-1

cdr3_aa: ASAPPMSGNTIY
d_call: NA
v_call: TRBV7-9
j_call: TRBJ1-3

cdr3_aa: ASSLTSGSGFLDTEAF
d_call: NA
v_call: TRBV7-9
j_call: TRBJ1-1

cdr3_aa: ASSQELLGTATTGGAEAF
d_call: TRBD1
v_call: TRBV4-3
j_call: TRBJ1-1

cdr3_aa: ASSAPTGMETQY
d_call: NA
v_call: TRBV12-3/TRBV12-4
j_call: TRBJ2-5

cdr3_aa: ASSLVKTQY
d_call: NA
v_call: TRBV7-3
j_call: TRBJ2-5

cdr3_aa: ASNHGSPNTEAF
d_call: NA
v_call: TRBV19
j_call: TRBJ1-1

cdr3_aa: ASSQEVSGELF
d_call: NA
v_call: TRBV4-3
j_call: TRBJ2-2

cdr3_aa: ASSPLGGYT
d_call: NA
v_call: TRBV7-6
j_call: TRBJ1-2

cdr3_aa: ASSPRTSGGFSSYEQY
d_call: TRBD2
v_call: TRBV27
j_call: TRBJ2-7

cdr3_aa: ASTPTGHMNTEAF
d_call: NA
v_call: TRBV12-3/TRBV12-4
j_call: TRBJ1-1

cdr3_aa: AWEGDGSTDTQY
d_call: NA
v_call: TRBV30
j_call: TRBJ2-3

cdr3_aa: ASSWKGLRSYEQY
d_call: NA
v_call: TRBV6-2/TRBV6-3
j_call: TRBJ2-7

cdr3_aa: ASRPSGVPPGGNYGYT
d_call: NA
v_call: TRBV21-1
j_call: TRBJ1-2

cdr3_aa: ATSDQAGKPYNGQF
d_call: TRBD2
v_call: TRBV24-1
j_call: TRBJ2-1

cdr3_aa: ASRRREGSYNEQF
d_call: TRBD2
v_call: TRBV27
j_call: TRBJ2-1

cdr3_aa: ASSQDLFPGQGSPEEQY
d_call: TRBD1
v_call: TRBV4-1
j_call: TRBJ2-7

cdr3_aa: ASRASGDAYNSPLH
d_call: NA
v_call: TRBV28
j_call: TRBJ1-6